The rows below give T cell receptor beta chains drawn from one sample of a study of CD8 T cells in Susac syndrome. TCRdb passed the immunoSEQ multiplex PCR reads through MiXCR, listing each CDR3 protein once. This sample has about 250,000 distinct CDR3 sequences, with approximately 92% found just once. Input material: CD4+ T cells from PBMCs. All receptors come from a human donor with multiple sclerosis. Both conserved end residues are part of each CDR3. Fields, in order: V gene, D gene, clone size, J gene, CDR3 DNA, CDR3 protein. D genes are given only for firm matches. Not every row has a clone size; where given, it reads once, few, many or a size class.

TRBV5-1,NA,NA,TRBJ2-1,TGCGCCAGCAGCTTGGGGGCAGACAATGAGCAGTTCTTC,CASSLGADNEQFF
TRBV20-1,NA,NA,TRBJ1-4,TGCAGTGCTAGGGGGGGAGCATATGAAAAACTGTTTTTT,CSARGGAYEKLFF
TRBV5-6,TRBD1,NA,TRBJ1-5,TGTGCCAGCAGCTCGCGTGGACAGGGGAGCTATCAGCCCCAGCATTTT,CASSSRGQGSYQPQHF
TRBV4-1,TRBD1,NA,TRBJ2-3,TGCGCCAGCAGCCAAGATCTGACAGGGTCGGGTACGCAGTATTTT,CASSQDLTGSGTQYF
TRBV20-1,NA,NA,TRBJ2-7,TGCAGTGCCAGGTGGCAGGCTTCGGGTGAGCAGTACTTC,CSARWQASGEQYF
TRBV19,NA,few,TRBJ1-6,TGTGCCAGTAAAATACAGGGTATTGGTACACCCCTCCACTTT,CASKIQGIGTPLHF
TRBV13,NA,NA,TRBJ2-1,TGTGCCAGCAGCCCTACTTTCGAGCAGTTCTTC,CASSPTFEQFF
TRBV28,TRBD1,NA,TRBJ2-5,TGTGCCAGCAGTTTTACGACAGGGGGCTACGAGACCCAGTACTTC,CASSFTTGGYETQYF
TRBV29-1,TRBD1,NA,TRBJ1-5,TGCAGCGTTGGTGACAGGGGGCATAATCAGCCCCAGCATTTT,CSVGDRGHNQPQHF
TRBV7-6,NA,NA,TRBJ2-2,TGTGCCAGCAGCCCTAAGAGGAACGGGGAGCTGTTTTTT,CASSPKRNGELFF
TRBV2,NA,once,TRBJ1-4,TGTGCCAGCAGTCCCAGACAACCTGCAACTAATGAAAAACTGTTTTTT,CASSPRQPATNEKLFF
TRBV10-3,TRBD2,NA,TRBJ2-5,TGTGCCATCAGTGACATAGCGGGAGGGAAAGAGACCCAGTACTTC,CAISDIAGGKETQYF
TRBV9,TRBD1,NA,TRBJ2-3,TGTGCCAGCAGCGTAGCCACAGGGGGTTTGTCAGATACGCAGTATTTT,CASSVATGGLSDTQYF
TRBV3-1,NA,NA,TRBJ2-7,TGTGCCAGCAGCCAATTGAACTACGAGCAGTACTTC,CASSQLNYEQYF
TRBV19,TRBD2,NA,TRBJ2-2,TGTGCCAGTAGTGAAGGGACTAGCCTACGGACCGGGGAGCTGTTTTTT,CASSEGTSLRTGELFF
TRBV20-1,TRBD2,NA,TRBJ2-4,TGCAGTGCCGAGGTGGGGGGGAACATTCAGTACTTC,CSAEVGGNIQYF
TRBV7-9,NA,NA,TRBJ2-1,TGTGCCAGCACCTCGGTGGGCCAGTATAACAATGAGCAGTTCTTC,CASTSVGQYNNEQFF
TRBV28,NA,NA,TRBJ2-3,TGTGCCAGCAGTTTATCGGGTTTTAGCACAGATACGCAGTATTTT,CASSLSGFSTDTQYF
TRBV7-3,NA,NA,TRBJ2-3,TGTGCCAGCAGCTCCCTGTCGGGCCGAGATACGCAGTATTTT,CASSSLSGRDTQYF
TRBV20-1,TRBD1,NA,TRBJ2-7,TGCAGTGCTAGAGATCCGGGACAGGGGGTCCACGAGCAGTACTTC,CSARDPGQGVHEQYF
TRBV20-1,NA,NA,TRBJ2-5,TGCAGTGCTAGTTCCCCGGGGCCCCAAGAGACCCAGTACTTC,CSASSPGPQETQYF
TRBV20-1,NA,once,TRBJ2-5,TGCAGTGCCGAGGGGGGGGCATGGGGTATTCACTTC,CSAEGGAWGIHF
TRBV2,NA,once,TRBJ2-4,TGTGCCAGCAGCGACGAGGGGCGGCTAGCCAAAAACATTCAGTACTTC,CASSDEGRLAKNIQYF
TRBV19,NA,NA,TRBJ2-6,TGTGCCAGTAGTTGGGGCTCTGGGGCCAACGTCCTGACTTTC,CASSWGSGANVLTF
TRBV5-6,NA,NA,TRBJ2-5,TGTGCCAGCAGCTTGGGGCGTCACCAAGAGACCCAGTACTTC,CASSLGRHQETQYF
TRBV6-5,NA,NA,TRBJ1-1,TGTGCCAGCAGTTACAGAGGTTCCACTGAAGCTTTCTTT,CASSYRGSTEAFF
TRBV20-1,TRBD2,NA,TRBJ2-7,TGCAGTGCTAGAGTAGCCGGACTAGCGATTAGGAACGAGCAGTACTTC,CSARVAGLAIRNEQYF
TRBV9,NA,once,TRBJ2-7,TGTGCCAGCAGCGTAGGGTTAGCGACCGGCTCCTACGAGCAGTACTTC,CASSVGLATGSYEQYF
TRBV18,TRBD1,NA,TRBJ2-3,TGTGCCAGCTCTCGCACGTCCGGGACAGGGATGACAGATACGCAGTATTTT,CASSRTSGTGMTDTQYF
TRBV6-1,NA,NA,TRBJ1-1,TGTGCCAGCAGCCGCCTCCCTCAGAAGCTTTTCTTT,CASSRLPQKLFF
TRBV28,TRBD1,NA,TRBJ2-1,TGTGCCAGCAGACGACAGGGGCGCAATGAGCAGTTCTTC,CASRRQGRNEQFF
TRBV3-1,NA,NA,TRBJ2-7,TGTGCCAGCAGCCTAAGGTCGGGCCACGAGCAGTACTTC,CASSLRSGHEQYF
TRBV28,TRBD1,NA,TRBJ1-4,TGTGCCAGCAGCCCCGGGACAGGGAATGAAAAACTGTTTTTT,CASSPGTGNEKLFF
TRBV5-1,TRBD1,NA,TRBJ2-1,TGCGCCAGCAGCTTGTTCGGACAGGGGGCCGATGAGCAGTTCTTC,CASSLFGQGADEQFF
TRBV6-1,TRBD1,NA,TRBJ1-3,TGTGCCAGCACCTTACAGGGGGCCGGTAGCTCTGGAAACACCATATATTTT,CASTLQGAGSSGNTIYF
TRBV2,NA,NA,TRBJ2-4,TGTGCCAGCCGCATTAACAGAACCATAGCCAAAAACATTCAGTACTTC,CASRINRTIAKNIQYF
TRBV20-1,NA,NA,TRBJ2-1,TGCAGTGCTCACCTTGGGGACTACAATGAGCAGTTCTTC,CSAHLGDYNEQFF
TRBV3-1,NA,NA,TRBJ2-5,TGTGCCAGCAGCTCTTCTACCCAGTACTTC,CASSSSTQYF
TRBV27,NA,NA,TRBJ1-1,TGTGCCAGCCGTCACGAGATGGGGGTGAACACTGAAGCTTTCTTT,CASRHEMGVNTEAFF
TRBV29-1,NA,NA,TRBJ2-2,TGCAGCGTTTCCCGGGCGAACACCGGGGAGCTGTTTTTT,CSVSRANTGELFF
TRBV7-3,NA,once,TRBJ1-1,TGTGCCAGCAGCTTAAACGGCGGGACTAACACTGAAGCTTTCTTT,CASSLNGGTNTEAFF
TRBV3-1,NA,NA,TRBJ2-1,TGTGCCAGCAGCCACGATCGGGACTCCCGGTTCTTC,CASSHDRDSRFF
TRBV5-6,NA,few,TRBJ2-7,TGTGCCAGCAGCTTGGGGGGGTCCAGCTACGAGCAGTACTTC,CASSLGGSSYEQYF
TRBV24-1,TRBD2,NA,TRBJ2-4,TGTGCCACCAGTGAACCCGGGACTAGCGGAAAAAACATTCAGTACTTC,CATSEPGTSGKNIQYF
TRBV29-1,NA,NA,TRBJ1-1,TGCAGCGTCGGTACAGCTAAGAACACTGAAGCTTTCTTT,CSVGTAKNTEAFF
TRBV20-1,NA,once,TRBJ1-2,TGCAGTGCTAGCCGCTTCAACTATGGCTACACCTTC,CSASRFNYGYTF
TRBV28,TRBD2,NA,TRBJ2-6,TGTGCCAGCAGTTTATTAACTAGCGTATTCTCTGGGGCCAACGTCCTGACTTTC,CASSLLTSVFSGANVLTF
TRBV27,NA,NA,TRBJ1-3,TGTGCCAGCAGTTTATTTAAGGGCTCTGGAAACACCATATATTTT,CASSLFKGSGNTIYF
TRBV29-1,NA,NA,TRBJ2-5,TGCAGCGCCAAAGGGCTAGGGGCGAGGTGGGAGACCCAGTACTTC,CSAKGLGARWETQYF
TRBV7-2,NA,NA,TRBJ2-3,TGTGCCAGCAGGCCTATAGATACGCAGTATTTT,CASRPIDTQYF
TRBV2,NA,once,TRBJ2-5,TGTGCCAGCACCCAGGAATTCCAAGAGACCCAGTACTTC,CASTQEFQETQYF
TRBV29-1,TRBD2,NA,TRBJ2-5,TGCAGCGTACTAGCGGGGGGGCTGGAGACCCAGTACTTC,CSVLAGGLETQYF
TRBV11-3,TRBD2,NA,TRBJ2-4,TGTGCCAGCAGCTTAGCACTAGCGGGAGCCAAAAACATTCAGTACTTC,CASSLALAGAKNIQYF
TRBV29-1,NA,NA,TRBJ1-1,TGCAGCGTTGAACACGTCAGTAACACTGAAGCTTTCTTT,CSVEHVSNTEAFF
TRBV6-1,TRBD1,once,TRBJ2-3,TGTGCCAGCAGGACCCAGGGGGAGAGGATTTCAGATACGCAGTATTTT,CASRTQGERISDTQYF